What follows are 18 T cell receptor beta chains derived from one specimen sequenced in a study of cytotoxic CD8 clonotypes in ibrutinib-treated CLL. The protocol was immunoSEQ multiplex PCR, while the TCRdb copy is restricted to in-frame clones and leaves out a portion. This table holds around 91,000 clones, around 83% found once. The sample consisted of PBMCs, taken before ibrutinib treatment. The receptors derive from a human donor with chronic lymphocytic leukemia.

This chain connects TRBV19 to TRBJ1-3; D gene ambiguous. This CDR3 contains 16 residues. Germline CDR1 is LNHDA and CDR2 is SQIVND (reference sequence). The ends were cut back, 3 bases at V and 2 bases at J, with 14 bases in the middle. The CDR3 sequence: CASSIQGSSPGNTIYF. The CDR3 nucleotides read TGTGCCAGTAGTATTCAAGGCAGCTCCCCTGGAAACACCATATATTTT.

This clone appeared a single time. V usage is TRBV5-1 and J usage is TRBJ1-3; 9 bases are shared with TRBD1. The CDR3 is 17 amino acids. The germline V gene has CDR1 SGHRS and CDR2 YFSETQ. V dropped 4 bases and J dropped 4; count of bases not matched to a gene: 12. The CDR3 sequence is CASSHGQGTTRGNTIYF. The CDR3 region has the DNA TGCGCCAGCAGCCACGGACAGGGGACGACTCGGGGAAACACCATATATTTT.

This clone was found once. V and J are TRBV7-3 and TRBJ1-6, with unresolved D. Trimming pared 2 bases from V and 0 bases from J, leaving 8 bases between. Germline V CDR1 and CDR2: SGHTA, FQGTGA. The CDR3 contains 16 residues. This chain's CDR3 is CASSLGSSSYNSPLHF. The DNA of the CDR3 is TGTGCCAGCAGCTTAGGCTCGAGCTCCTATAATTCACCCCTCCACTTT.

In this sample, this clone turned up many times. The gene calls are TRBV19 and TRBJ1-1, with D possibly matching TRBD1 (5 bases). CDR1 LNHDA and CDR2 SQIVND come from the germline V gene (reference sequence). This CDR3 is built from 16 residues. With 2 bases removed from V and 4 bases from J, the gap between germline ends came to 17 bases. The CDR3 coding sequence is TGTGCCAGTAGTATACTCCCAGGGACGGGGGGCACTGAAGCTTTCTTT. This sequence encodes CASSILPGTGGTEAFF.

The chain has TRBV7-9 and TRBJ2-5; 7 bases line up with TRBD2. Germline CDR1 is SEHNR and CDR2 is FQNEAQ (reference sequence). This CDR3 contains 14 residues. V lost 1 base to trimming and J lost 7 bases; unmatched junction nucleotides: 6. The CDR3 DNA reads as TGTGCCAGCAGCTTAGGCGCGGGAGAGGTGACCCAGTACTTC. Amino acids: CASSLGAGEVTQYF. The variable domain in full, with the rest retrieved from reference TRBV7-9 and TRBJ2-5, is DTGVSQNPRHKITKRGQNVTFRCDPISEHNRLYWYRQTLGQGPEFLTYFQNEAQLEKSRLLSDRFSAERPKGSFSTLEIQRTEQGDSAMYLCASSLGAGEVTQYFGPGTRLLVL.

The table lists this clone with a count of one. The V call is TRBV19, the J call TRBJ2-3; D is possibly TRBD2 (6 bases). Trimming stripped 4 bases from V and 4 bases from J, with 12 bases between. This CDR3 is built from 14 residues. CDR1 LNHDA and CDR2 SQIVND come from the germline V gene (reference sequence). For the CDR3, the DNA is TGTGCCAGTAGTACGGGAGAAGTCGCAGATACGCAGTATTTT. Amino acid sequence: CASSTGEVADTQYF.

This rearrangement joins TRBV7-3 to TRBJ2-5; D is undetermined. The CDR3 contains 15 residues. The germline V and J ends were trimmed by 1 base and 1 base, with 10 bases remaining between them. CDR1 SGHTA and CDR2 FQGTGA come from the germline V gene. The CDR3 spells CASSLMRRFQETQYF. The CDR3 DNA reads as TGTGCCAGCAGCTTAATGAGGAGATTCCAAGAGACCCAGTACTTC.

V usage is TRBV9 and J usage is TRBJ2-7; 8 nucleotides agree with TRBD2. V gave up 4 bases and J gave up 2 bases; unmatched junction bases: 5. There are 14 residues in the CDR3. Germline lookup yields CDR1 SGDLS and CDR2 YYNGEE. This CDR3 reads CASSPLAGAYEQYF. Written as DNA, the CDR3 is TGTGCCAGCAGCCCCCTAGCGGGTGCCTACGAGCAGTACTTC.

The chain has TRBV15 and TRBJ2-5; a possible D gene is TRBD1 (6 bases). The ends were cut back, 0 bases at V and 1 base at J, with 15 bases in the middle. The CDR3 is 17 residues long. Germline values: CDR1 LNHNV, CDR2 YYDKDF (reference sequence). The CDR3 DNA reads TGTGCCACCAGCAGAGAGCCCCGGACAGTAGTCCAAGAGACCCAGTACTTC. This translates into CATSREPRTVVQETQYF.

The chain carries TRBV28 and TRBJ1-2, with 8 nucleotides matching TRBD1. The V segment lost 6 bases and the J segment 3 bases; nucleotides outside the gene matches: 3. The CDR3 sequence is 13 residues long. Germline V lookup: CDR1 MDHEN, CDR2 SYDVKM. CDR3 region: CASSYRGDYGYTF. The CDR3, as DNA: TGTGCCAGCAGCTACAGGGGGGACTATGGCTACACCTTC.

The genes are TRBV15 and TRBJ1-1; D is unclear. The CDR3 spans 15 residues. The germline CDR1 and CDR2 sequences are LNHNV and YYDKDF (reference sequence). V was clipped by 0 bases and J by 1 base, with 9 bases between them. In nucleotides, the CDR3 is TGTGCCACCAGCAGAGACTGGACCGCGAACACTGAAGCTTTCTTT. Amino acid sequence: CATSRDWTANTEAFF.

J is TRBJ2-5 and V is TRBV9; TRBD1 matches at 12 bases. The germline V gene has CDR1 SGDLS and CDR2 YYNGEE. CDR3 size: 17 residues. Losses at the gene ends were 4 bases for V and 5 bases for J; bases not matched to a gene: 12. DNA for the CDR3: TGTGCCAGCAGCACCGGGACAGGGGGCGTTTCGTTGGAGACCCAGTACTTC. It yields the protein CASSTGTGGVSLETQYF.

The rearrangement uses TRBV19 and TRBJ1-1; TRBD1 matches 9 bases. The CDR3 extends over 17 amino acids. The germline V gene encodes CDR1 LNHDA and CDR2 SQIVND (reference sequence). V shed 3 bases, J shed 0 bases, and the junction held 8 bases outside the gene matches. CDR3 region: CASSMSRDRALNTEAFF. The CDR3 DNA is TGTGCCAGTAGTATGTCTCGGGACAGGGCTTTGAACACTGAAGCTTTCTTT.

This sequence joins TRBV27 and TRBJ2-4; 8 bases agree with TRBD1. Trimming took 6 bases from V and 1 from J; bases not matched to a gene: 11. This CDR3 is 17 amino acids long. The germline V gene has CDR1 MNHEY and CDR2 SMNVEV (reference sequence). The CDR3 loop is CASSPKGQGSAKNIQYF. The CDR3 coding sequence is TGTGCCAGCAGCCCTAAAGGACAGGGCTCGGCCAAAAACATTCAGTACTTC.

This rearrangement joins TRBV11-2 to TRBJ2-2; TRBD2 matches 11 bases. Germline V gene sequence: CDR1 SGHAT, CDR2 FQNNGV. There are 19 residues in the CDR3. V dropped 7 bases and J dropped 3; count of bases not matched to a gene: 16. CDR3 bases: TGTGCCAGCACCATTACACTACTAGCGGGAGTTGCGGACACCGGGGAGCTGTTTTTT. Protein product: CASTITLLAGVADTGELFF.

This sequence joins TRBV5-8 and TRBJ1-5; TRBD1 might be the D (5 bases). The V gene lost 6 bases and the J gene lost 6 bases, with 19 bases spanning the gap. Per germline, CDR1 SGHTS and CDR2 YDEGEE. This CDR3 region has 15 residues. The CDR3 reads CASILLRGISQPQHF. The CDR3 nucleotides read TGTGCCAGCATCCTTTTAAGGGGTATAAGTCAGCCCCAGCATTTT.

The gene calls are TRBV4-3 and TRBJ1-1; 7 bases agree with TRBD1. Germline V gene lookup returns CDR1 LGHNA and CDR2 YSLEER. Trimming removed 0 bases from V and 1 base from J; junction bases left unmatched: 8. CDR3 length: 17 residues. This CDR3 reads CASSQDVTGQPNTEAFF. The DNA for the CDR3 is TGCGCCAGCAGCCAAGACGTGACAGGGCAGCCGAACACTGAAGCTTTCTTT.

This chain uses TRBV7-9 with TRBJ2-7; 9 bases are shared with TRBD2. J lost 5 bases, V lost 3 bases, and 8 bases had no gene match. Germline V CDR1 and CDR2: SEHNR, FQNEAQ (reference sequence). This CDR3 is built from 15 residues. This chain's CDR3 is CASSFHSGSYDEQYF. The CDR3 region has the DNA TGTGCCAGCAGCTTCCATAGCGGGAGTTACGACGAGCAGTACTTC. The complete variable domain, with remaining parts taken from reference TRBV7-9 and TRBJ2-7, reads DTGVSQNPRHKITKRGQNVTFRCDPISEHNRLYWYRQTLGQGPEFLTYFQNEAQLEKSRLLSDRFSAERPKGSFSTLEIQRTEQGDSAMYLCASSFHSGSYDEQYFGPGTRLTVT.